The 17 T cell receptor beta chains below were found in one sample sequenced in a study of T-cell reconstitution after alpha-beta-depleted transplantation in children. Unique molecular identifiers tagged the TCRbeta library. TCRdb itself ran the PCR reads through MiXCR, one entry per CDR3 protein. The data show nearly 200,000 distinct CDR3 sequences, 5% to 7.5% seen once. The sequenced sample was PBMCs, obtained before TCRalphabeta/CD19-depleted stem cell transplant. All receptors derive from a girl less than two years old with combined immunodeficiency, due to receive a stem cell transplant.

The DNA of the CDR3 is TGTGCCAAGGGGGACTACCAGCCTTCCTACAATGAGCAGTTCTTC. Amino acids: CAKGDYQPSYNEQFF. The V and J genes are TRBV19 and TRBJ2-1; TRBD2 is a possible D gene (7 bases). The CDR3 sequence is 15 residues long. The V end was cut by 10 bases, the J end by 1 base, with 17 bases between. Germline V gene data show CDR1 as LNHDA and CDR2 as SQIVND (reference sequence).

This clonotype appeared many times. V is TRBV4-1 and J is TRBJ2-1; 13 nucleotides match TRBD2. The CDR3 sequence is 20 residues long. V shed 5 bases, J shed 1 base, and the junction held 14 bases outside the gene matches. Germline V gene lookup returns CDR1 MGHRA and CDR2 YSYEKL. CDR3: CASSYRLAGGQKQSYNEQFF. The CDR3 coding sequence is TGCGCCAGCAGCTACAGACTAGCGGGAGGCCAGAAACAATCCTACAATGAGCAGTTCTTC.

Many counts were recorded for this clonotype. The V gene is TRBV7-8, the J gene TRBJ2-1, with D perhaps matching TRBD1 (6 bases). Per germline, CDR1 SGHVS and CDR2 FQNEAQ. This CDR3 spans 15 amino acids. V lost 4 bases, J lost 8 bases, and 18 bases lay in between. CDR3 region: CASSSIQYYRDEQFF. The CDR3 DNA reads TGTGCCAGCAGCTCCATACAATACTACAGGGATGAGCAGTTCTTC.

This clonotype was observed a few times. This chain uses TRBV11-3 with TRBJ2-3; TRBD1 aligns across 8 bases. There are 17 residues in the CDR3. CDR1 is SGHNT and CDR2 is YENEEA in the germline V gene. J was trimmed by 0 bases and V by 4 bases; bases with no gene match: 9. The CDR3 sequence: CASSSWDRSSSTDTQYF. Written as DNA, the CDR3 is TGTGCCAGCAGCTCCTGGGACAGGTCCTCGAGCACAGATACGCAGTATTTT.

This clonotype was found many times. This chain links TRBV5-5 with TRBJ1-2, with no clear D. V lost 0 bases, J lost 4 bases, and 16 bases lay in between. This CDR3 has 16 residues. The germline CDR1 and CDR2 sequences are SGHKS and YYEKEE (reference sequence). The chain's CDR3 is CASSLAGVSKGYGYTF. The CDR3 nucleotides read TGTGCCAGCAGCTTGGCCGGGGTCTCCAAGGGCTATGGCTACACCTTC. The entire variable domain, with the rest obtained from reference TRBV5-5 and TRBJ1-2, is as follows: DAGVTQSPTHLIKTRGQQVTLRCSPISGHKSVSWYQQVLGQGPQFIFQYYEKEERGRGNFPDRFSARQFPNYSSELNVNALLLGDSALYLCASSLAGVSKGYGYTFGSGTRLTVV.

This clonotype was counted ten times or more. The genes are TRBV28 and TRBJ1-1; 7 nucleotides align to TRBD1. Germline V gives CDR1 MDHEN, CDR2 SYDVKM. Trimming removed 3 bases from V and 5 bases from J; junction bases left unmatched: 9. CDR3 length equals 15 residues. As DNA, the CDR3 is TGTGCCAGCAGTTTTCAGGGGGGCAAAGGTACTGAAGCTTTCTTT. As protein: CASSFQGGKGTEAFF.

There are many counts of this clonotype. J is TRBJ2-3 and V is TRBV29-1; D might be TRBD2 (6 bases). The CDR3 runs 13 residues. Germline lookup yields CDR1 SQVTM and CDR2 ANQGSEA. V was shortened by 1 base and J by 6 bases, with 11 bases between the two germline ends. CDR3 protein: CSVEVEGPDTQYF. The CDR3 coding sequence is TGCAGCGTTGAAGTGGAGGGACCGGATACGCAGTATTTT.

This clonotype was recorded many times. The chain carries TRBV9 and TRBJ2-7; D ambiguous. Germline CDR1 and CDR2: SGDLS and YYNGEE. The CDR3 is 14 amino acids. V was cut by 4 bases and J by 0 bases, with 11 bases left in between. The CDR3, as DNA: TGTGCCAGCAGCCTCGCTCCCAGCTCCTACGAGCAGTACTTC. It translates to CASSLAPSSYEQYF.

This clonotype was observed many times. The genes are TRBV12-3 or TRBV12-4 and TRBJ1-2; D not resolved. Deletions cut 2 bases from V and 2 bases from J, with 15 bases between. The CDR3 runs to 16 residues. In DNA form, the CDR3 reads TGTGCCAGCAGTTTATTGACGGCCGATCAAAACTATGGCTACACCTTC. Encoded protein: CASSLLTADQNYGYTF.

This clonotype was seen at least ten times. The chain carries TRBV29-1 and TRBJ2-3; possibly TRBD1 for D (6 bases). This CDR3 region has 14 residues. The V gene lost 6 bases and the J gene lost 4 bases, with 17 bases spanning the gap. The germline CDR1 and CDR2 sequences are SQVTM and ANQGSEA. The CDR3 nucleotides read TGCAGCGTGGCTGGGGGCGAGGTCGCAGATACGCAGTATTTT. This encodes CSVAGGEVADTQYF.

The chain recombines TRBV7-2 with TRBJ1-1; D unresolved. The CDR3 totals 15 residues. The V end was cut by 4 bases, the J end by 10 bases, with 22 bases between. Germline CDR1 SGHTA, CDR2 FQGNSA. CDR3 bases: TGTGCCAGCAGCTCGGTCGCCGCTACCACGTTTGGAGCTTTCTTT. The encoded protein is CASSSVAATTFGAFF. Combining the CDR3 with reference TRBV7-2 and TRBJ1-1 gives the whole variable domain GAGVSQSPSNKVTEKGKDVELRCDPISGHTALYWYRQSLGQGLEFLIYFQGNSAPDKSGLPSDRFSAERTGGSVSTLTIQRTQQEDSAVYLCASSSVAATTFGAFFGQGTRLTVV.

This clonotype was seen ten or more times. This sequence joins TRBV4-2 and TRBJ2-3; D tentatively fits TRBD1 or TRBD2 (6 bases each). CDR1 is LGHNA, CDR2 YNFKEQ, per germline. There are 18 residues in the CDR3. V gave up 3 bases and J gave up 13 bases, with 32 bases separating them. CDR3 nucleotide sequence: TGTGCCAGCAGCCAGGCAAGGAGGGACCATCAGACAGGAACACCTAAGTATTTT. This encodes CASSQARRDHQTGTPKYF.

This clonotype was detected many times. As DNA, the CDR3 is TGTGCCATCAGTGAGTTCGGGACTGGGGAGTATACGCAGTATTTT. As protein: CAISEFGTGEYTQYF. The genes are TRBV10-3 and TRBJ2-3; the D gene is possibly TRBD2 (6 bases). V lost 1 base and J lost 7, with 15 bases in between. Per the germline V gene, CDR1 is ENHRY and CDR2 is SYGVKD. This CDR3 contains 15 residues.

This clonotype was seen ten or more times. The CDR3 loop is CASSQIGSGYGYTF. The CDR3 DNA sequence: TGTGCCAGCAGCCAAATCGGGTCCGGCTATGGCTACACCTTC. The chain uses TRBV4-2 and TRBJ1-2; D is ambiguous. V was pared by 2 bases and J by 4 bases, with 11 bases between. The CDR3 has 14 residues. Per germline, CDR1 LGHNA and CDR2 YNFKEQ.

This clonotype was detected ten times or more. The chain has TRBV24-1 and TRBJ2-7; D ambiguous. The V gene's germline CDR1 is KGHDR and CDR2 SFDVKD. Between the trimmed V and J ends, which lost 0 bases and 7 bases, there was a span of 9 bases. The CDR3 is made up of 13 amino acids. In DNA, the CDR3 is TGTGCCACCAGTGATTTGCTGTCGGATGAGCAGTACTTC. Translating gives CATSDLLSDEQYF.

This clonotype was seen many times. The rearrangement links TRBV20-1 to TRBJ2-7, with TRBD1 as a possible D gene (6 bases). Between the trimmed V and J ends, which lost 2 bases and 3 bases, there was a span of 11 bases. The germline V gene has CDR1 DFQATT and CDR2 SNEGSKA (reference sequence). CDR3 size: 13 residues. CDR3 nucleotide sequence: TGCAGTGCTAGATCTTCAGGGGACTACGAGCAGTACTTC. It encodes CSARSSGDYEQYF.

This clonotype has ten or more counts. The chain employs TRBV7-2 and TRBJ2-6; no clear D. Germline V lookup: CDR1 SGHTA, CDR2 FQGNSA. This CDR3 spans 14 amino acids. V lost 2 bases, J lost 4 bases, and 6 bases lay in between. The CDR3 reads CASSLFGGANVLTF. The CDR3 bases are TGTGCCAGCAGCTTATTCGGGGGGGCCAACGTCCTGACTTTC.